This T cell receptor (beta chain) was obtained from a study of regulatory T cells in long-lasting Graves disease. Findings of the study overall: Newly diagnosed patients shared around 910 public clonotypes; persistent patients shared about 2,700.

As concerns this clonotype: Its specificity is unknown. This may come from a read error, since a much larger clone is one base off.

Library construction for TCR beta used iRepertoire HTBI primers and Arm-PCR of CDR3 regions. TCRdb re-called the multiplex PCR reads through MiXCR, storing one row per CDR3 protein. The repertoire includes approximately 440,000 distinct CDR3 sequences, about 16% of them detected once, and 9% to 15% sits in the top ten. Trimming cost V 3 bases and J 5 bases, with 10 bases left between them. There are 13 residues in the CDR3. Looked up from germline, CDR1 is MNHNS and CDR2 is SASEGT. The time point was: newly diagnosed GD, antithyroid drugs for less than 3 months. Isolated PBMC RNA provided the starting material for the TCR library. This sample also appeared in a second study, on T cells in Graves' hyperthyroidism and ophthalmopathy. That study reports: Researchers barred patients who had uncontrolled infection, other autoimmune disease, pregnancy or lactation.

The input for sequencing was peripheral blood mononuclear cells (PBMCs), taken at new diagnosis, from a patient treated with antithyroid drugs. The sequence was collected from a middle-aged man with Graves disease. The rearrangement joins TRBV6-1 to TRBJ1-1; D gene ambiguous. DNA of the CDR3: TGTGCCAGCAGTGAGTCGTGGGGTACTGAAGCTTTCTTT. Its translation is CASSESWGTEAFF.